This entry lists 5 T cell receptor beta chains sequenced from one sample in a study of shared clonotypes between healthy human individuals. The repertoire was sequenced with immunoSEQ multiplex PCR; TCRdb's copy has only in-frame clones and lacks some. This table holds approximately 2.5 million clones, roughly 92% found once. Input material: naive CD4+ T cells sorted from blood. Indicated subset: CD45RA+ positively selected. All receptors come from a man aged 18 to 35 in good health.

The J gene is TRBJ2-7, the V gene TRBV18; D is perhaps TRBD2 (5 bases). There are 15 residues in the CDR3. Per the germline V gene, CDR1 is KGHSH and CDR2 is LQKENI. V shed 3 bases and J shed 1 base, with 13 bases lying between them. In DNA, the CDR3 is TGTGCCAGCTCACCGAGGGATGGGAGTTCCTACGAGCAGTACTTC. Amino acid sequence: CASSPRDGSSYEQYF.

A word on this clone: The sample holds other DNA sequences that translate to the same CDR3. The chain joins TRBV19 to TRBJ2-7; D is perhaps TRBD2 (6 bases). The CDR3 extends over 11 amino acids. The ends were cut back, 4 bases at V and 10 bases at J, with 11 bases in the middle. The germline V gene encodes CDR1 LNHDA and CDR2 SQIVND (reference sequence). CDR3 loop: CASSTSAGQYF. The CDR3 bases are TGTGCCAGTAGTACTAGCGCCGGCCAGTACTTC.

This clone was detected only once. The rearrangement joins TRBV10-3 to TRBJ2-7; D gene unclear. V lost 7 bases and J 3 bases, leaving 13 bases between the germline ends. There are 13 residues in the CDR3. Germline CDR1 is ENHRY and CDR2 is SYGVKD. The CDR3, as DNA: TGTGCCATCACCTCAGACGGCCGCTACGAGCAGTACTTC. It is translated as CAITSDGRYEQYF.

V usage is TRBV29-1 and J usage is TRBJ2-3, with D tentatively TRBD2 (5 bases). Germline V gives CDR1 SQVTM, CDR2 ANQGSEA. This CDR3 spans 12 amino acids. Trimming took 3 bases from V and 4 from J, leaving 8 bases between them. The CDR3 DNA is TGCAGCGTTGAGGTACTAGCAGATACGCAGTATTTT. The encoded protein is CSVEVLADTQYF.

The chain is built from TRBV12-2 and TRBJ1-2; the table calls TRBD1, which could not be checked here. TRBV12-2 is annotated as a pseudogene. This CDR3 spans 15 amino acids. The DNA of the CDR3 is TGTGCAAGTCGCCTTATGACAGATGAGAACTATGGCTACACCTTC. Its translation is CASRLMTDENYGYTF.